These 3 T cell receptor beta chains came from one sample sequenced in a study of response to subunit inactivated influenza vaccine. TCRdb redid the calling of the RT-PCR reads with MiXCR, one entry per CDR3 protein. Here the sample spans fewer than 650,000 distinct CDR3 sequences, 13% being singletons. Sample: PBMCs from blood, taken more than 35 days after vaccination. The receptors here all came from a man in his fifties who received an inactivated influenza vaccine.

The chain joins TRBV11-2 to TRBJ2-3; no reliable D call. Germline V gene lookup returns CDR1 SGHAT and CDR2 FQNNGV. With 1 base removed from V and 0 bases from J, the gap between germline ends came to 14 bases. The CDR3 extends over 17 amino acids. CDR3 DNA: TGTGCCAGCAGCTTAGTTCCTCGAGTTGCTAGCACAGATACGCAGTATTTT. Translation: CASSLVPRVASTDTQYF.

The chain carries TRBV10-3 and TRBJ1-1; D uncertain. Per the germline V gene, CDR1 is ENHRY and CDR2 is SYGVKD. V lost 0 bases and J 2 bases, leaving 4 bases between the germline ends. The CDR3 runs 13 residues. CDR3 region: CAISESKNTEAFF. The DNA of the CDR3 is TGTGCCATCAGTGAGTCGAAAAACACTGAAGCTTTCTTT.

This chain links TRBV20-1 with TRBJ2-3, with D possibly being TRBD1 (6 bases). Germline V lookup: CDR1 DFQATT, CDR2 SNEGSKA (reference sequence). This CDR3 has 21 amino acids. The V end lost 2 bases, the J end lost 7 bases, and 37 bases lay between the germline ends. The CDR3 DNA sequence: TGCAGTGCTAGAACCCGGGACACCGGGGCGCCGTTTAGGGTCCCTACAAATACGCAGTATTTT. It codes for CSARTRDTGAPFRVPTNTQYF.